This is a list of T cell receptor beta chains from one sample in a study of regulatory T cells in long-lasting Graves disease. TCRdb analysed the multiplex PCR reads with MiXCR anew, one entry per CDR3 protein. The sample gives 600,000 to 800,000 distinct CDR3 sequences, 30% of which show up once; 40% to 55% is in the top ten. Sample: peripheral blood mononuclear cells (PBMCs), taken when the disease was refractory, from a patient treated with antithyroid drugs. Receptors originate from a female donor with Graves disease. The CDR3 runs from the conserved cysteine through the conserved F or W. A D gene is named only where the DNA matches it firmly. Expanded clones are given a class, and other clones once, few, many or no size at all.

clone_size: few; j_call: TRBJ2-5; d_call: -; cdr3_length: 14; v_call: TRBV7-9; cdr3_nt: TGTGCCAGCAGCCAAACAGGGATCTCAGAGACCCAGTACTTC; cdr3_aa: CASSQTGISETQYF
clone_size: -; j_call: TRBJ1-2; d_call: -; cdr3_length: 12; v_call: TRBV9; cdr3_nt: TGTGCCAGCAGCGTCCGGGGCAATGGCTACACCTTC; cdr3_aa: CASSVRGNGYTF
clone_size: few; j_call: TRBJ1-2; d_call: -; cdr3_length: 15; v_call: TRBV3-1; cdr3_nt: TGTGCCAGCAGCCAAACCCAAACAGGGATCTATGGCTACACCTTC; cdr3_aa: CASSQTQTGIYGYTF
clone_size: -; j_call: TRBJ1-6; d_call: TRBD1; cdr3_length: 17; v_call: TRBV2; cdr3_nt: TGTGCCAGCAGTGATAAAATGGGACAGGGGACCGATTCACCCCTCCACTTT; cdr3_aa: CASSDKMGQGTDSPLHF
clone_size: many; j_call: TRBJ2-7; d_call: TRBD2; cdr3_length: 16; v_call: TRBV12-3/TRBV12-4; cdr3_nt: TGTGCCAGCAGTTTTGGGACTAGCGGGAGGTCCTACGAGCAGTACTTC; cdr3_aa: CASSFGTSGRSYEQYF
clone_size: -; j_call: TRBJ2-7; d_call: -; cdr3_length: 14; v_call: TRBV7-3; cdr3_nt: TGTGCCAGCAGCCAAGAAGGGGGGCGGAACGAGCAGTACTTC; cdr3_aa: CASSQEGGRNEQYF
clone_size: few; j_call: TRBJ1-1; d_call: -; cdr3_length: 13; v_call: TRBV10-3; cdr3_nt: TGTGCCATCAGCCGGAGATTGAACACTGAAGCTTTCTTT; cdr3_aa: CAISRRLNTEAFF
clone_size: many; j_call: TRBJ2-5; d_call: TRBD1; cdr3_length: 13; v_call: TRBV2; cdr3_nt: TGTGCCAGCACCGGGGACAGGAAAGAGACCCAGTACTTC; cdr3_aa: CASTGDRKETQYF
clone_size: -; j_call: TRBJ2-5; d_call: TRBD2; cdr3_length: 18; v_call: TRBV13; cdr3_nt: TGTGCCAGCAGCTTCCATAGCGGGAGTGGGCCCCCAAGGCAGACCCAGTACTTC; cdr3_aa: CASSFHSGSGPPRQTQYF
clone_size: -; j_call: TRBJ1-1; d_call: -; cdr3_length: 14; v_call: TRBV20-1; cdr3_nt: TGCAGTGCTAGAGAATGGGTAGGGAACACTGAAGCTTTCTTT; cdr3_aa: CSAREWVGNTEAFF
clone_size: few; j_call: TRBJ2-5; d_call: -; cdr3_length: 13; v_call: TRBV3-1; cdr3_nt: TGTGCCAGCAGCCAGCTAGGGGGGGAGACCCAGTACTTC; cdr3_aa: CASSQLGGETQYF